These 32 T cell receptor beta chains originate from one sample sequenced in a study of a mutant IDH1 vaccine in newly diagnosed glioma. Data came from immunoSEQ multiplex PCR; TCRdb stores just in-frame clones and leaves some out. The profile shows fewer than 90,000 clones, 80% to 85% of them singletons. Time point here: week 35, safety follow-up. The content of each vaccine dose was 300 ug of mutant IDH1 20-mer peptide, and topical imiquimod accompanied it. No antigen has been identified for these receptors. The sequencing here drew on PBMCs, taken from a glioma patient whose treatment included an IDH1 peptide vaccine. The receptors stem from a man aged 18-30 years with glioma.

The chain employs TRBV5-4 and TRBJ1-1; TRBD1 aligns across 8 bases. Germline V gives CDR1 SGHNT, CDR2 YYREEE (reference sequence). This CDR3 contains 15 residues. V shed 0 bases and J 7 bases; nucleotides not matched to a gene: 8. DNA for the CDR3: TGTGCCAGCAGCTTGGGTCCCACAGGGGGGGATGAAGCTTTCTTT. Its translation is CASSLGPTGGDEAFF.

V is TRBV30 and J is TRBJ1-1; 7 bases line up with TRBD1. The CDR3 loop spans 14 amino acids. CDR1 is GTSNPN and CDR2 is SVGIG in the germline V gene (reference sequence). V shed 5 bases and J 0 bases; nucleotides not matched to a gene: 6. CDR3 amino acids: CAWSYRGLNTEAFF. The CDR3 DNA is TGTGCCTGGTCATACAGGGGCTTGAACACTGAAGCTTTCTTT.

The V and J genes are TRBV4-2 and TRBJ2-2, with D hard to call. There are 16 residues in the CDR3. Trimming took 3 bases from V and 1 from J, leaving 12 bases between them. Per the germline V gene, CDR1 is LGHNA and CDR2 is YNFKEQ. The CDR3 DNA is TGTGCCAGCAGCCATACTGGCCCCCTGAACACCGGGGAGCTGTTTTTT. As protein: CASSHTGPLNTGELFF.

The DNA of the CDR3 is TGTGCCAGCAGCCGTACCCCCCTGAACACTGAAGCTTTCTTT. It is translated as CASSRTPLNTEAFF. The chain carries TRBV7-9 and TRBJ1-1; unclear D gene. CDR1 and CDR2 from the germline V gene are SEHNR and FQNEAQ (reference sequence). This CDR3 region has 14 residues. Trimming took 5 bases from V and 0 from J, leaving 10 bases between them.

V and J are TRBV7-9 and TRBJ2-3; D remains unclear. Trimming removed 5 bases from V and 13 bases from J, with 16 bases in between. The germline gives CDR1 SEHNR, CDR2 FQNEAQ (reference sequence). The CDR3 is made up of 12 amino acids. This CDR3 is CASSGRSGREYF. CDR3 coding DNA: TGTGCCAGCAGCGGCCGCAGTGGAAGGGAGTATTTT. Combining the CDR3 with reference TRBV7-9 and TRBJ2-3 gives the whole variable domain DTGVSQNPRHKITKRGQNVTFRCDPISEHNRLYWYRQTLGQGPEFLTYFQNEAQLEKSRLLSDRFSAERPKGSFSTLEIQRTEQGDSAMYLCASSGRSGREYFGPGTRLTVL.

J is TRBJ2-2 and V is TRBV13; a possible D gene is TRBD1 (7 bases). The V gene lost 5 bases and the J gene lost 0 bases, with 19 bases spanning the gap. Germline loops: CDR1 PRHDT, CDR2 FYEKMQ (reference sequence). The CDR3 extends over 18 amino acids. CDR3 sequence (DNA): TGTGCCAGCAGCCCCTTAGGGGGGACAGTACCGAACACCGGGGAGCTGTTTTTT. It is translated as CASSPLGGTVPNTGELFF.

This rearrangement joins TRBV2 to TRBJ1-1; D might be TRBD1 (6 bases). The CDR3 is 17 residues long. V was cut by 1 base and J by 0 bases, with 15 bases left in between. Germline CDR1 SNHLY, CDR2 FYNNEI. This CDR3 reads CASSEGRGRKVNTEAFF. CDR3 DNA: TGTGCCAGCAGTGAAGGCAGGGGACGAAAAGTGAACACTGAAGCTTTCTTT.

The chain joins TRBV6-5 to TRBJ2-7, with 9 positions matching TRBD2. Per germline, CDR1 MNHEY and CDR2 SVGAGI. Unmatched junction bases numbered 4, after V lost 0 bases and J lost 4 bases. The CDR3 runs to 15 residues. The CDR3: CASSYSGSGRYEQYF. CDR3 nucleotides: TGTGCCAGCAGTTACTCGGGTAGCGGGAGATACGAGCAGTACTTC.

The genes are TRBV25-1 and TRBJ2-5, with TRBD1 identical over 9 bases. After removal of 3 bases from V and 7 bases from J, the junction contained 9 bases not matched to a gene. This CDR3 has 15 residues. Germline V gene data show CDR1 as MGHDK and CDR2 as SYGVNS. CDR3 nucleotides: TGTGCCAGCAGTGAGGTTACAGGGGGCGCGGGGACCCAGTACTTC. Translating gives CASSEVTGGAGTQYF.

This clone was picked up a small number of times. The rearrangement joins TRBV11-2 to TRBJ1-1; D not certain. Germline-derived CDR1 and CDR2 are SGHAT and FQNNGV. V was clipped by 1 base and J by 4 bases, with 10 bases between them. This CDR3 is 14 amino acids long. The chain's CDR3 is CASSLGASGTEAFF. For the CDR3, the DNA is TGTGCCAGCAGCTTAGGGGCATCGGGCACTGAAGCTTTCTTT. Combining the CDR3 with reference TRBV11-2 and TRBJ1-1 gives the whole variable domain EAGVAQSPRYKIIEKRQSVAFWCNPISGHATLYWYQQILGQGPKLLIQFQNNGVVDDSQLPKDRFSAERLKGVDSTLKIQPAKLEDSAVYLCASSLGASGTEAFFGQGTRLTVV.

J is TRBJ2-7 and V is TRBV5-1, with 7 positions matching TRBD1. The germline CDR1 and CDR2 sequences are SGHRS and YFSETQ. The length of the CDR3 is 13 residues. V trimming: 7 bases; J trimming: 2 bases; junction bases outside the gene matches: 6. DNA for the CDR3: TGCGCCAGCGGGCACAGGGGAACCTACGAGCAGTACTTC. It yields the protein CASGHRGTYEQYF. Filled out from reference TRBV5-1 and TRBJ2-7, the complete variable domain reads KAGVTQTPRYLIKTRGQQVTLSCSPISGHRSVSWYQQTPGQGLQFLFEYFSETQRNKGNFPGRFSGRQFSNSRSEMNVSTLELGDSALYLCASGHRGTYEQYFGPGTRLTVT.

The chain joins TRBV7-6 to TRBJ1-4, with D possibly being TRBD1 (6 bases). Between the trimmed V and J ends, which lost 5 bases and 5 bases, there was a span of 15 bases. The CDR3 contains 15 residues. Germline V lookup: CDR1 SGHVS, CDR2 FNYEAQ. For the CDR3, the DNA is TGTGCCAGCAGCATCTACAGGGAACCGAATGAAAAACTGTTTTTT. Translating gives CASSIYREPNEKLFF.

The rearrangement uses TRBV9 and TRBJ2-5; 7 nucleotides align to TRBD1. CDR1 is SGDLS and CDR2 is YYNGEE in the germline V gene. This CDR3 spans 14 amino acids. J was trimmed by 6 bases and V by 3 bases; bases with no gene match: 8. The CDR3 nucleotides read TGTGCCAGCAGCGCCCAGTCAGGGGGAAAGACCCAGTACTTC. Its translation is CASSAQSGGKTQYF.

The genes are TRBV30 and TRBJ2-7, with TRBD1 as a possible D gene (6 bases). This CDR3 is built from 13 residues. CDR1 and CDR2 (germline): GTSNPN, SVGIG (reference sequence). V lost 4 bases and J lost 2, with 12 bases in between. CDR3 sequence: CAWTQGPPYEQYF. Here the CDR3 DNA reads TGTGCCTGGACTCAGGGGCCCCCCTACGAGCAGTACTTC.

The chain links TRBV7-9 to TRBJ1-1, with 7 bases lining up with TRBD1. V lost 1 base, J lost 13 bases, and 9 bases stayed unmatched. CDR1 and CDR2 (germline): SEHNR, FQNEAQ (reference sequence). CDR3 length equals 13 residues. CDR3 sequence reads: CASSLEAGQERFF. CDR3 DNA sequence: TGTGCCAGCAGCTTAGAGGCAGGACAGGAACGTTTCTTT.

The rearrangement links TRBV10-3 to TRBJ2-5; weak D call: TRBD1 (6 bases). The CDR3 is made up of 11 amino acids. Germline CDR1 is ENHRY and CDR2 is SYGVKD. V gave up 8 bases and J gave up 5 bases, with 9 bases separating them. The CDR3 sequence is CAIGGRETQYF. CDR3 bases: TGTGCCATCGGGGGCCGGGAGACCCAGTACTTC.

The DNA for the CDR3 is TGTGCCAGCTCACCGGCTCCGGCTAACACTGAAGCTTTCTTT. Amino acids: CASSPAPANTEAFF. V is TRBV18 and J is TRBJ1-1; D gene ambiguous. Germline CDR1 and CDR2: KGHSH and LQKENI. Trimming removed 3 bases at V and 2 bases at J, with 10 bases between. The CDR3 is made up of 14 amino acids.

This clone was seen once. CDR3 coding DNA: TGCGCCAGCAGCTTGGATGGGTTGAACTATGGCTACACCTTC. It encodes CASSLDGLNYGYTF. V usage is TRBV5-1 and J usage is TRBJ1-2; D is ambiguous. This CDR3 has 14 residues. V lost 0 bases, J lost 2 bases, and 8 bases lay in between. The germline V gene has CDR1 SGHRS and CDR2 YFSETQ.

The V and J genes are TRBV30 and TRBJ1-1; D is uncertain. CDR1 is GTSNPN and CDR2 is SVGIG in the germline V gene (reference sequence). The CDR3 sequence is 13 residues long. Trimming stripped 2 bases from V and 6 bases from J, with 13 bases between. CDR3 residues: CAWSIRNLPEAFF. The CDR3 bases are TGTGCCTGGAGTATCAGAAATTTACCTGAAGCTTTCTTT.

J is TRBJ1-1 and V is TRBV19; D is uncertain. The CDR3 has 13 amino acids. In germline, CDR1 is LNHDA, CDR2 SQIVND (reference sequence). The V gene lost 6 bases and the J gene lost 2 bases, with 10 bases spanning the gap. In nucleotides, the CDR3 is TGTGCCAGTAGGCTCCGTTTAAACACTGAAGCTTTCTTT. Translated, it gives CASRLRLNTEAFF.

The chain has TRBV18 and TRBJ2-5, with a possible D match to TRBD2 (6 bases). Per germline, CDR1 KGHSH and CDR2 LQKENI. This CDR3 is 16 amino acids long. Trimming stripped 1 base from V and 7 bases from J, with 19 bases between. CDR3 DNA: TGTGCCAGCTCACCACAGAACGGGGGTTCCCTTAGGACCCAGTACTTC. Protein product: CASSPQNGGSLRTQYF. Combining the CDR3 with reference TRBV18 and TRBJ2-5 gives the whole variable domain NAGVMQNPRHLVRRRGQEARLRCSPMKGHSHVYWYRQLPEEGLKFMVYLQKENIIDESGMPKERFSAEFPKEGPSILRIQQVVRGDSAAYFCASSPQNGGSLRTQYFGPGTRLLVL.

This clone was seen a handful of times. The chain links TRBV4-1 to TRBJ1-1, with 7 bases that match TRBD1. The length of the CDR3 is 15 residues. Germline V CDR1 and CDR2: MGHRA, YSYEKL. V lost 3 bases and J lost 1; bases outside the gene matches: 5. As DNA, the CDR3 is TGCGCCAGCAGCCAGACAGGGTCACCGAACACTGAAGCTTTCTTT. This translates into CASSQTGSPNTEAFF.

The gene calls are TRBV30 and TRBJ1-3, with TRBD1 as a possible D gene (5 bases). Germline CDR1 is GTSNPN and CDR2 is SVGIG (reference sequence). V was shortened by 0 bases and J by 0 bases, with 18 bases between the two germline ends. This CDR3 has 18 amino acids. The CDR3 region has the DNA TGTGCCTGGAGTGTAGGGAGGTGGGGGGTCCTCTCTGGAAACACCATATATTTT. It is translated as CAWSVGRWGVLSGNTIYF.

This clone has more than one count but fewer than ten. The V call is TRBV6-5, the J call TRBJ1-1; D uncertain. This CDR3 has 14 amino acids. V was shortened by 2 bases and J by 2 bases, with 9 bases between the two germline ends. CDR1 MNHEY and CDR2 SVGAGI come from the germline V gene. CDR3 in amino acids: CASSYRSRNTEAFF. Here the CDR3 DNA reads TGTGCCAGCAGTTACCGATCCCGCAACACTGAAGCTTTCTTT.

This chain connects TRBV14 to TRBJ2-1; 7 positions agree with TRBD1. This CDR3 comprises 15 residues. CDR1 and CDR2 from the germline V gene are SGHDN and FVKESK. The V and J ends lost 1 base and 7 bases, in that order; junction bases with no gene match: 7. For the CDR3, the DNA is TGTGCCAGCAGCCAAGGGGGACAGAGAGAAAATGAGCAGTTCTTC. Its protein is CASSQGGQRENEQFF.

The V gene is TRBV10-3, the J gene TRBJ2-7; D is unclear. The CDR3 sequence is 14 residues long. The V and J ends lost 6 bases and 3 bases respectively, with 15 bases between them. Germline V gene sequence: CDR1 ENHRY, CDR2 SYGVKD. The CDR3 nucleotides are TGTGCCATCAGAAGAGAGGTTTCGGGCTACGAGCAGTACTTC. Protein product: CAIRREVSGYEQYF.

The chain is built from TRBV5-8 and TRBJ1-1; D not certain. V lost 4 bases and J 4 bases, leaving 17 bases between the germline ends. CDR3 size: 15 residues. Germline CDR1 reads SGHTS; CDR2 reads YDEGEE. CDR3 residues: CASSLTRAGSTEAFF. The CDR3 DNA follows: TGTGCCAGCAGCCTGACTCGGGCGGGAAGCACTGAAGCTTTCTTT.

V gene TRBV29-1 combines with J gene TRBJ2-7, with 9 bases that match TRBD1. J was trimmed by 5 bases and V by 7 bases; bases with no gene match: 12. Germline-derived CDR1 and CDR2 are SQVTM and ANQGSEA. The CDR3 has 14 residues. The CDR3 sequence: CSAVGQGIVHEQYF. CDR3 bases: TGCAGCGCGGTAGGACAGGGGATAGTGCACGAGCAGTACTTC.

CDR3 in DNA: TGTGCCAGCAGCTTGGGGCGGGGGCCAGGGGAGACCCAGTACTTC. Translating gives CASSLGRGPGETQYF. V usage is TRBV7-9 and J usage is TRBJ2-5, with D perhaps matching TRBD2 (7 bases). Trimming stripped 3 bases from V and 5 bases from J, with 16 bases between. The CDR3 length is 15 residues. Germline V gene lookup returns CDR1 SEHNR and CDR2 FQNEAQ (reference sequence).

V is TRBV18 and J is TRBJ2-1, with D unresolved. The length of the CDR3 is 17 residues. Per germline, CDR1 KGHSH and CDR2 LQKENI. V was shortened by 3 bases and J by 0 bases, with 15 bases between the two germline ends. CDR3 region: CASSPGYISSSYNEQFF. CDR3 in DNA: TGTGCCAGCTCACCGGGATACATATCGAGCTCCTACAATGAGCAGTTCTTC.

V usage is TRBV15 and J usage is TRBJ1-1, with D perhaps TRBD1 (6 bases). Germline CDR1 is LNHNV and CDR2 is YYDKDF (reference sequence). The length of the CDR3 is 18 residues. Deletions cut 2 bases from V and 0 bases from J, with 19 bases between. The CDR3 loop reads CATSRNPTGYSMNTEAFF. In nucleotides, the CDR3 is TGTGCCACCAGCAGAAATCCTACAGGGTACTCCATGAACACTGAAGCTTTCTTT.

CDR3 in DNA: TGTGCCAGCTCACAAGAGAGGAGCGAGCAGTACTTC. It translates to CASSQERSEQYF. The gene calls are TRBV18 and TRBJ2-7; no definite D call. With 4 bases removed from V and 6 bases from J, the gap between germline ends came to 10 bases. Per germline, CDR1 KGHSH and CDR2 LQKENI. This CDR3 comprises 12 residues.